This entry features one T cell receptor (beta chain) sequence. Original handling: It was from reference gene primer amplification that nucleated cell counts were estimated. Measured with immunoSEQ multiplex PCR; TCRdb has only the in-frame clones, and not every one. That table is the source of V, J and clone size, and D and trimming were worked out from the DNA. The table includes more than 95,000 clones, 88% detected once. This CDR3 region has 12 residues. The V gene lost 7 bases and the J gene lost 7 bases, with 14 bases spanning the gap. Per germline, CDR1 SNHLY and CDR2 FYNNEI. The record originates from a study of blood T cell repertoires in COVID-19. Study in general: Material from acute and convalescent COVID-19 was sourced from the United States, Italy and Spain. PBMCs, B-cell-depleted T cells, or T cells provided the cDNA or gDNA that made up the material.

The chain carries TRBV2 and TRBJ2-7; the D gene is possibly TRBD2 (5 bases). This TCR was recovered from a man between 50 and 59 years old with acute or convalescent COVID-19. The sample was peripheral blood. Here the CDR3 DNA reads TGTGCCAGCAAAACAGCGGCAGAGGAGCAGTACTTC. It specifies CASKTAAEEQYF.